This T cell receptor (beta chain) emerged from a study of vaccination and CD4 T cells after COVID-19. This clonotype was seen more than once but under ten times. Its cognate antigen is unknown. J gave up 9 bases and V 2 bases, and 7 bases lay outside the gene matches. This CDR3 has 15 residues. The germline V gene encodes CDR1 DFQATT and CDR2 SNEGSKA (reference sequence). Treatment of the sample: roughly ten-day PBMC culture with coronavirus spike peptide pools or control peptides (ViraFEST assay). An Oncomine TCR Beta short-read assay was used to sequence the DNA from cultured CD4+ T cells. TCRdb called the PCR reads again in MiXCR, with one record for every CDR3 protein. The repertoire holds about 10,000 distinct CDR3 sequences, under 60% seen once, with 20% to 25% in the top ten.

Sequencing was done on a sample of CD4+ T cells from blood, cultured in vitro. This sequence was found in a human donor who had recovered from COVID-19. The V and J genes are TRBV20-1 and TRBJ1-6; 10 bases are shared with TRBD1. The CDR3 reads CSARPGQGNVSPLHF. The DNA for the CDR3 is TGCAGTGCTAGACCGGGACAGGGGAACGTTTCACCCCTCCACTTT.